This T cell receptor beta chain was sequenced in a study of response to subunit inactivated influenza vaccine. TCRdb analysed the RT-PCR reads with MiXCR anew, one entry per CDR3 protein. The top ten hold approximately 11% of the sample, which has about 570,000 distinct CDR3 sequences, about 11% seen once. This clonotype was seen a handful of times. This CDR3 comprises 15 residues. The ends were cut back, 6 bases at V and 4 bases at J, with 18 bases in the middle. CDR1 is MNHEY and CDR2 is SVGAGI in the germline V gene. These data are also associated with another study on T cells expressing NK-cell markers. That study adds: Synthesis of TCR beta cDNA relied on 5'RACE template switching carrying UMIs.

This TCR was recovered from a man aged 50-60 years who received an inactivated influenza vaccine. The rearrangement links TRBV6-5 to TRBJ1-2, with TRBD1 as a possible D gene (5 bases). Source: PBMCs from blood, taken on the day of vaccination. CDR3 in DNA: TGTGCCAGCAGACTCGGAACGACAGAACTCTATGGCTACACCTTC. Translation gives CASRLGTTELYGYTF.